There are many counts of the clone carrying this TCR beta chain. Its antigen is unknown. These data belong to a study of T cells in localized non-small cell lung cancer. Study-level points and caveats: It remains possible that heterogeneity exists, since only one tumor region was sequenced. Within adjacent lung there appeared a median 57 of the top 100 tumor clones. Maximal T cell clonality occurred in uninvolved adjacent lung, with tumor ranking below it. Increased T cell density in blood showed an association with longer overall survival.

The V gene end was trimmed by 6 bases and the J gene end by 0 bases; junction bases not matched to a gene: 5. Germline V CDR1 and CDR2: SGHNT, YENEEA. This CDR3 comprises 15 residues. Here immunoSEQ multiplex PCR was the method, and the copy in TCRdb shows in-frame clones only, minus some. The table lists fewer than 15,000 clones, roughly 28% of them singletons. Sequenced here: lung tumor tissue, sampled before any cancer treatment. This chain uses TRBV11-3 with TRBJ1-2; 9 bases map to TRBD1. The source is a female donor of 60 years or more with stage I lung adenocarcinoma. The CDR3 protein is CASRGQGLANYGYTF. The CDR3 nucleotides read TGTGCCAGCAGGGGACAGGGATTAGCTAACTATGGCTACACCTTC.